These 4 T cell receptor beta chains were all obtained from the same sample, sequenced in a study of T cell changes during pregnancy in multiple sclerosis. Profiled with immunoSEQ multiplex PCR; TCRdb holds only in-frame clones, not every one. The sample contains some 140,000 clones, around 97% of which appear only once. Sequences were derived from peripheral blood, sampled after pregnancy. The receptors shown here come from a female donor with multiple sclerosis, enrolled in a pregnancy study.

J is TRBJ2-1 and V is TRBV5-1; tentatively, D is TRBD1 (6 bases). Germline V gives CDR1 SGHRS, CDR2 YFSETQ. The CDR3 has 14 residues. Trimming took 3 bases from V and 5 from J, leaving 12 bases between them. DNA for the CDR3: TGCGCCAGCAGCTCGACAGGAGCCAACAATGAGCAGTTCTTC. Translation: CASSSTGANNEQFF.

The gene calls are TRBV7-6 and TRBJ2-5; no definite D call. The CDR3 is made up of 11 amino acids. Germline V gene data show CDR1 as SGHVS and CDR2 as FNYEAQ. The ends were cut back, 4 bases at V and 2 bases at J, with 2 bases in the middle. CDR3 loop: CASSSQETQYF. The CDR3 DNA reads TGTGCCAGCAGCTCTCAAGAGACCCAGTACTTC.

This clone occurred a few times. The genes are TRBV5-4 and TRBJ1-1; D possibly corresponds to TRBD1 (5 bases). The germline gives CDR1 SGHNT, CDR2 YYREEE (reference sequence). The CDR3 loop spans 14 amino acids. V was pared by 2 bases and J by 0 bases, with 8 bases between. The CDR3 DNA reads TGTGCCAGCAGCTTCCCAGGGATGAACACTGAAGCTTTCTTT. This codes for CASSFPGMNTEAFF.

The gene calls are TRBV5-4 and TRBJ2-1; TRBD2 agrees at 9 bases. The CDR3 is 13 amino acids. Germline V gene data show CDR1 as SGHNT and CDR2 as YYREEE (reference sequence). After removal of 3 bases from V and 14 bases from J, the junction contained 9 bases not matched to a gene. The CDR3 loop is CASSSTGLALKFF. The CDR3 DNA reads TGTGCCAGCAGCTCCACCGGACTAGCGCTTAAGTTCTTC.